This is a list of T cell receptor beta chains from one sample in a study of blood T cell repertoires in COVID-19. Profiled with immunoSEQ multiplex PCR; TCRdb holds only in-frame clones, not every one. The sample consists of around 310,000 clones, 90% of them appearing once. Sequencing was carried out using peripheral blood. The receptors originated from a woman aged 40 to 50 with COVID-19, enrolled during active disease. Each CDR3 is given with its conserved first and last residue. D genes are given only for firm matches. A row's size may be missing; if present it is once, few, many or a size class.

d_gene | j_gene | v_gene | abundance | CDR3nt | CDR3aa
- | TRBJ1-4 | TRBV9 | few | TGTGCCAGCAGCGTCCTAGACAGGAATGAAAAACTGTTTTTT | CASSVLDRNEKLFF
- | TRBJ1-1 | TRBV30 | - | TGTGCCTGGAGTGTACGAGTCCGGGGGTCATATTGGGCTTTCTTT | CAWSVRVRGSYWAFF
- | TRBJ2-5 | TRBV2 | - | TGTGCCAGCAGTCCCCTCGCGGGGACCGGGGAGACCCAGTACTTC | CASSPLAGTGETQYF
TRBD1 | TRBJ1-3 | TRBV4-3 | - | TGCGCCAGCAGCCAAGTATTGGACAGGGTGGCTGGAAACACCATATATTTT | CASSQVLDRVAGNTIYF
TRBD1 | TRBJ1-1 | TRBV18 | few | TGTGCCAGCTCACCAAGCAGGGGGAGCCACCTTGAAGCTTTCTTT | CASSPSRGSHLEAFF
- | TRBJ1-2 | TRBV30 | - | TGTGCCTGGAAAAAGGGGGAAAAATTCTATGGCTACACCTTC | CAWKKGEKFYGYTF
- | TRBJ1-1 | TRBV6-5 | few | TGTGCCAGCAGAGCCACGAGCATGAACACTGAAGCTTTCTTT | CASRATSMNTEAFF
TRBD2 | TRBJ2-2 | TRBV3-1/TRBV3-2 | once | TGTGCCAGCAGCCGGGGACTAGCGGGAGGAGCTAACACCGGGGAGCTGTTTTTT | CASSRGLAGGANTGELFF
- | TRBJ1-4 | TRBV9 | - | TGTGCCAGCAGCGTAGCTGCCGGGGTGGAGTGGAATGAAAAACTGTTTTTT | CASSVAAGVEWNEKLFF
TRBD2 | TRBJ2-7 | TRBV3-1/TRBV3-2 | - | TGTGCCAGCAGCCTCCGACCGGGACTAGCCTACGAGCAGTACTTC | CASSLRPGLAYEQYF